This TCR beta chain was observed in a study of shared clonotypes between healthy human individuals. Study context: CD8 memory received one plate per donor, CD8 naive two, CD4 memory three and CD4 naive three.

Data came from immunoSEQ multiplex PCR; TCRdb stores just in-frame clones and leaves some out. The sample has millions of clones, 85% to 95% seen once; the top ten hold roughly 0.15%. The CDR3 is 15 residues long. The germline V gene encodes CDR1 SGDLS and CDR2 YYNGEE. V dropped 2 bases and J dropped 5; count of bases not matched to a gene: 5. Sequences were obtained from naive CD4+ T cells sorted from blood. The subset: CD45RA+ positively selected. This TCR was recovered from a man younger than 30 in good health. The chain carries TRBV9 and TRBJ2-1; 9 bases map to TRBD2. The DNA of the CDR3 is TGTGCCAGCAGCGTTAGCGGGGGTTCCCACAATGAGCAGTTCTTC. Its translation: CASSVSGGSHNEQFF.